Detailed here is one T cell receptor beta chain. Its target is not known. These data originate in a study of T cell clonotyping in hematopoietic cell transplantation. Study overall: Blood collection times were about day -28 and days 30, 100, 180 posttransplant. Findings and limits, study-wide: Pathologically expanded recipient clonotypes increased progressively from day 30 to day 180 as diversity fell. No sorting was done, leaving CD4 and CD8 contributions mixed. At the given depth, recipient repertoires were over 95% de novo clonotypes.

Trimming shortened V by 7 bases and J by 3 bases, and 7 bases separated the two germline ends. The CDR3 runs to 12 residues. Germline V gene sequence: CDR1 MDHEN, CDR2 SYDVKM. Assay: immunoSEQ multiplex PCR; the TCRdb copy retains only in-frame clones and omits some. The data hold 13,000 to 15,000 clones, with approximately 56% observed a single time. The origin of this receptor is a human donor who either received an allogeneic hematopoietic cell transplant for a myeloid malignancy or was a related donor (not recorded which). Some clones in this sample may be carry-over from other donors' samples. V and J are TRBV28 and TRBJ1-3, with a possible D match to TRBD1 (5 bases). The material sequenced was PBMCs. CDR3 region: CASIQGGNTIYF. CDR3 bases: TGTGCCAGCATTCAGGGTGGAAACACCATATATTTT.